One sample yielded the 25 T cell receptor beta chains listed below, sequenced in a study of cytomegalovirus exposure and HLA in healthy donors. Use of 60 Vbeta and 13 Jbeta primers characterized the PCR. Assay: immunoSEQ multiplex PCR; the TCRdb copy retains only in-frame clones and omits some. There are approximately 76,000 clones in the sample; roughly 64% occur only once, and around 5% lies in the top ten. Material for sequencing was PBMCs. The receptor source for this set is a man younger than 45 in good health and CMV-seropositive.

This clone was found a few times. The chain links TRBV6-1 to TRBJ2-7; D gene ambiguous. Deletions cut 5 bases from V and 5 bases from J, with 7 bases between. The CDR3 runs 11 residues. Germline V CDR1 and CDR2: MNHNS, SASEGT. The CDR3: CASSYPDEQYF. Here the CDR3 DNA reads TGTGCCAGCAGTTATCCCGACGAGCAGTACTTC.

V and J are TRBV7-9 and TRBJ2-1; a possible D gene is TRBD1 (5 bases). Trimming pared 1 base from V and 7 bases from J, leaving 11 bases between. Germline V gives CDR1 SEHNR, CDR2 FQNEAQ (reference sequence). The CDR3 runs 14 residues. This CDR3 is CASSLVRVWNEQFF. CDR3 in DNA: TGTGCCAGCAGCTTAGTCAGGGTTTGGAATGAGCAGTTCTTC.

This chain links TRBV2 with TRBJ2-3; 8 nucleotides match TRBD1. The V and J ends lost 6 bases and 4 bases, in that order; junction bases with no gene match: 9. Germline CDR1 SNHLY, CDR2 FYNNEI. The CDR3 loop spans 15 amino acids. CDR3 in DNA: TGTGCCAGCAGCCGGACAGGGTTGCGGGCAGATACGCAGTATTTT. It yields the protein CASSRTGLRADTQYF.

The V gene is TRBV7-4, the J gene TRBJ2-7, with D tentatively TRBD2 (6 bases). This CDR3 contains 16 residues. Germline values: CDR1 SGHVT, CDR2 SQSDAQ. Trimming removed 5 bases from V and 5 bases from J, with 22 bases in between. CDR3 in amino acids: CASSGKPRTNCDEQYF. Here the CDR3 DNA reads TGTGCCAGCAGCGGAAAGCCCAGGACTAACTGTGACGAGCAGTACTTC.

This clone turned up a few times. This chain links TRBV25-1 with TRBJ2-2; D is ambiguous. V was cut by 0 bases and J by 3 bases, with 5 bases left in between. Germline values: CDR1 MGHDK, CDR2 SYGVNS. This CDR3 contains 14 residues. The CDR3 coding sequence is TGTGCCAGCAGTGAATATGGCCACACCGGGGAGCTGTTTTTT. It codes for CASSEYGHTGELFF.

DNA for the CDR3: TGTGCCAGCAGATATAGAAGGGGATCTGAAGCTTTCTTT. Protein product: CASRYRRGSEAFF. The chain combines TRBV27 with TRBJ1-1, with a tentative D call TRBD1 (5 bases). The CDR3 totals 13 residues. Germline CDR1 MNHEY, CDR2 SMNVEV (reference sequence). Trimming cost V 6 bases and J 6 bases, with 14 bases left between them.

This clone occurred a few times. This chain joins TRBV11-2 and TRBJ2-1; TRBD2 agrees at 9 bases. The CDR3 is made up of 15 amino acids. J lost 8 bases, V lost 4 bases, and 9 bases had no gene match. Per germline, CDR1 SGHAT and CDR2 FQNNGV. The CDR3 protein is CASSSLVSGSDEQFF. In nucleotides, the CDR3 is TGTGCCAGCAGCTCACTCGTTAGCGGGAGCGATGAGCAGTTCTTC.

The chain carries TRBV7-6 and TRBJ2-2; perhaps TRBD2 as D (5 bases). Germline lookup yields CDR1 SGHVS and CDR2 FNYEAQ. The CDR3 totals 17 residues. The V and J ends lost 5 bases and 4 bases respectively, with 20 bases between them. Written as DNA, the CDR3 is TGTGCCAGCAGCGATCGGACCGCTAGCTCGGGCACCGGGGAGCTGTTTTTT. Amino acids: CASSDRTASSGTGELFF.

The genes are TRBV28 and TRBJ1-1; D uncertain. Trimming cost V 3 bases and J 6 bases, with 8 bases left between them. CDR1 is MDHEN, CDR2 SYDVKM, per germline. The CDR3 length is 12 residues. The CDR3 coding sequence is TGTGCCAGCAGTTTTGCTCGCGCTGAAGCTTTCTTT. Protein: CASSFARAEAFF.

The CDR3 region is CASSPGQGLNEKLFF. The CDR3, as DNA: TGTGCCAGCAGCCCGGGACAGGGTCTCAATGAAAAACTGTTTTTT. The rearrangement links TRBV9 to TRBJ1-4; 9 bases fit TRBD1. Germline values: CDR1 SGDLS, CDR2 YYNGEE. The J segment lost 5 bases and the V segment lost 4 bases, leaving 6 bases of the junction unmatched. This CDR3 contains 15 residues.

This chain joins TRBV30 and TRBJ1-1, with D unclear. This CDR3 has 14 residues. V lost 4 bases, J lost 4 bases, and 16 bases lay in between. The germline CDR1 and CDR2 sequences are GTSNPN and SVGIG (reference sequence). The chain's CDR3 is CAWTRISGFTEAFF. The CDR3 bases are TGTGCCTGGACCCGCATTAGTGGTTTCACTGAAGCTTTCTTT.

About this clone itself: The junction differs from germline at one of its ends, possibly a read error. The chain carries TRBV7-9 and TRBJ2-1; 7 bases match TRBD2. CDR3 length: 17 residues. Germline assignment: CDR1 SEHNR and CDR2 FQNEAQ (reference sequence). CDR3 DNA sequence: TGTGCCGGCAGCTTAGCCTGGGCGGGAGTTCCCTACAATGAGCAGTTCTTC. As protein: CAGSLAWAGVPYNEQFF.

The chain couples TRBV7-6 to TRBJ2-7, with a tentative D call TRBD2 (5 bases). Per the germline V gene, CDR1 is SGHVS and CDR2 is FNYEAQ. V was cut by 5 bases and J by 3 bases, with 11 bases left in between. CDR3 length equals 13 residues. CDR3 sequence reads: CASSRDQDYEQYF. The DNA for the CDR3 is TGTGCCAGCAGCCGGGATCAGGACTACGAGCAGTACTTC.

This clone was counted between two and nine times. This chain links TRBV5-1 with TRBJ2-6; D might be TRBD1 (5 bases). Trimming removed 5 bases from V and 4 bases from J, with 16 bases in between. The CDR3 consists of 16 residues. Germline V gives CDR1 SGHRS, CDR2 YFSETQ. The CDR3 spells CASRNSAGLGANVLTF. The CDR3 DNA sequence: TGCGCCAGCAGGAATTCCGCAGGGTTAGGGGCCAACGTCCTGACTTTC.

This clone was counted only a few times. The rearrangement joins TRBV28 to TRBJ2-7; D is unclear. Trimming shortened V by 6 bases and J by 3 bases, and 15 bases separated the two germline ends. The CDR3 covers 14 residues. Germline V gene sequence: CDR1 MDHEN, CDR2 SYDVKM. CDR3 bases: TGTGCCAGCAGCTTCACCCTAGGAATCTACGAGCAGTACTTC. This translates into CASSFTLGIYEQYF. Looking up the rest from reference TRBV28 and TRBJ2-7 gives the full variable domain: DVKVTQSSRYLVKRTGEKVFLECVQDMDHENMFWYRQDPGLGLRLIYFSYDVKMKEKGDIPEGYSVSREKKERFSLILESASTNQTSMYLCASSFTLGIYEQYFGPGTRLTVT.

For the CDR3, the DNA is TGCGCCAGCAGCGCGACTAGCCAAGAGACCCAGTACTTC. This sequence encodes CASSATSQETQYF. The V and J genes are TRBV5-1 and TRBJ2-5; D is perhaps TRBD2 (6 bases). CDR3 length: 13 residues. The germline V and J ends were trimmed by 4 bases and 1 base, with 8 bases remaining between them. Per germline, CDR1 SGHRS and CDR2 YFSETQ.

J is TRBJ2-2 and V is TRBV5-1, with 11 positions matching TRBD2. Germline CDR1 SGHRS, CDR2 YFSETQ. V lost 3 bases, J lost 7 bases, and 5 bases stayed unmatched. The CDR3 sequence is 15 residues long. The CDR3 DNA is TGCGCCAGCAGCTCCTTAGCGGGAGGGGACGGGGAGCTGTTTTTT. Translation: CASSSLAGGDGELFF.

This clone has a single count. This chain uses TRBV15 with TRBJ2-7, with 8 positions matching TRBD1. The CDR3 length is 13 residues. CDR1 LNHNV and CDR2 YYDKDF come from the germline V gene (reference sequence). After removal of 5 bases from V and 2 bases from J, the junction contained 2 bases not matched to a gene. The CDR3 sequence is CATSGGQAYEQYF. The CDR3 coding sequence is TGTGCCACCAGCGGGGGACAGGCCTACGAGCAGTACTTC. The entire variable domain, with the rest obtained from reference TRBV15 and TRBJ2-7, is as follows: DAMVIQNPRYQVTQFGKPVTLSCSQTLNHNVMYWYQQKSSQAPKLLFHYYDKDFNNEADTPDNFQSRRPNTSFCFLDIRSPGLGDTAMYLCATSGGQAYEQYFGPGTRLTVT.

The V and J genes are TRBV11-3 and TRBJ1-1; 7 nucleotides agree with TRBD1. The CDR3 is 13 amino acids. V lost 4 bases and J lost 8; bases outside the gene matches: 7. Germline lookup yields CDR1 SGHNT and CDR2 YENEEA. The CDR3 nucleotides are TGTGCCAGCAGCTATATATCGGACAGGGAAGCTTTCTTT. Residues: CASSYISDREAFF.

The CDR3 DNA is TGTGCCAGCAGCCGCCAAGAGACCCAGTACTTC. As protein: CASSRQETQYF. The V call is TRBV6-6, the J call TRBJ2-5; D is uncertain. Germline V gives CDR1 MNHNY, CDR2 SVGAGI (reference sequence). Trimming cost V 6 bases and J 1 base, with 3 bases left between them. The length of the CDR3 is 11 residues.

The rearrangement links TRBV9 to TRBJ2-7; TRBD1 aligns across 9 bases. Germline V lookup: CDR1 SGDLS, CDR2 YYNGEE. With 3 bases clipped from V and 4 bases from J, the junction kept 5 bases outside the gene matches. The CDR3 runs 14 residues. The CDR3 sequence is CASSARDRDYEQYF. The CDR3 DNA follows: TGTGCCAGCAGCGCCAGGGACAGGGATTACGAGCAGTACTTC.

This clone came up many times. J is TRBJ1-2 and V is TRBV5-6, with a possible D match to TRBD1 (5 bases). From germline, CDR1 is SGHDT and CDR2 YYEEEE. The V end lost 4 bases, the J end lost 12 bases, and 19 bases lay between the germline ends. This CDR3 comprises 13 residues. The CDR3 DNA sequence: TGTGCCAGCAGCGTGGGGGACTTGAGGCGAGACACCTTC. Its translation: CASSVGDLRRDTF.

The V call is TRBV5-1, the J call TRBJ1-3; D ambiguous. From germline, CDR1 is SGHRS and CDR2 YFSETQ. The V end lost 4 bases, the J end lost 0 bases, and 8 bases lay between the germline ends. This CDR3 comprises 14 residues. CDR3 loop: CASSMGSSGNTIYF. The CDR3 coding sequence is TGCGCCAGCAGCATGGGCAGCTCTGGAAACACCATATATTTT.

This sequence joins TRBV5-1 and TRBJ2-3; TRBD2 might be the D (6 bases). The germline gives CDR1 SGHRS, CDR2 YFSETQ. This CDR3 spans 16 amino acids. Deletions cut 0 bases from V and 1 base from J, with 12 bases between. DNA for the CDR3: TGCGCCAGCAGCTTGGATGCGGGGCTCGGCACAGATACGCAGTATTTT. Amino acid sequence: CASSLDAGLGTDTQYF.

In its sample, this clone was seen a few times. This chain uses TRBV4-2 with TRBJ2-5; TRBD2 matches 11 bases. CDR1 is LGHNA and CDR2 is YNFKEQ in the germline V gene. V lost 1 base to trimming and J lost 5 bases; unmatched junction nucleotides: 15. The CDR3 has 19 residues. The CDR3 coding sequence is TGTGCCAGCAGCCAAGGGTGGCTAGCGGGAGGTGAAGGAGGGGAGACCCAGTACTTC. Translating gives CASSQGWLAGGEGGETQYF.